This TCR beta chain comes out of a study of blood T cell repertoires in COVID-19. Whole-study context: Sources were T cells, B-cell-depleted T cells, or PBMCs; the material itself was cDNA or gDNA.

Patients from Seattle were sampled longitudinally, starting during active infection. CDR1 is SEHNR, CDR2 FQNEAQ, per germline (reference sequence). With 4 bases clipped from V and 0 bases from J, the junction kept 9 bases outside the gene matches. The CDR3 has 16 amino acids. Source study methods: Using reference gene primer amplification, nucleated cell counts were estimated. Data came from immunoSEQ multiplex PCR; TCRdb stores just in-frame clones and leaves some out. The DNA gave D and trimming, while V, J and clone size come from that table. The sample includes 250,000 to 300,000 clones, about nine tenths of them seen just once.

J is TRBJ2-7 and V is TRBV7-9; 7 bases are a match to TRBD2. The specimen was peripheral blood. The clonotype originates from a woman between 25 and 40 years old with COVID-19, enrolled during active disease. This CDR3 reads CASSSAGEGRSYEQYF. Here the CDR3 DNA reads TGTGCCAGCAGCTCCGCCGGGGAGGGACGCTCCTACGAGCAGTACTTC.